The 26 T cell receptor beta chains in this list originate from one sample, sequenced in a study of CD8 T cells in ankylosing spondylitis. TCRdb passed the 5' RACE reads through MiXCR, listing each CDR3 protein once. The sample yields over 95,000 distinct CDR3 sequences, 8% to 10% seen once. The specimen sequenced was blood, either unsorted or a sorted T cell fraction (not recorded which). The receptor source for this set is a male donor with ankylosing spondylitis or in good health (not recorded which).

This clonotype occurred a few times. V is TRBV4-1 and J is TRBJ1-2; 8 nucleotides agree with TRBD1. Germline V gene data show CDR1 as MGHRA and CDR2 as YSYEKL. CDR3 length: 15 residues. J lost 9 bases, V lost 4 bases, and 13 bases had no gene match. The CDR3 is CASSRFGQGLVRYTF. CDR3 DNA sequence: TGCGCCAGCAGCCGCTTCGGACAGGGTTTAGTGCGCTACACCTTC.

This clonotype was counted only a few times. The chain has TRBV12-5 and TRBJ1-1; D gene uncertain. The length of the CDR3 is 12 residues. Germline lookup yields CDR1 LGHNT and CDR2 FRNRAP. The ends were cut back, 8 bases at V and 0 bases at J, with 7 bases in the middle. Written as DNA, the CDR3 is TGTGCTAGTTTGGCCGTGAACACTGAAGCTTTCTTT. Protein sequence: CASLAVNTEAFF.

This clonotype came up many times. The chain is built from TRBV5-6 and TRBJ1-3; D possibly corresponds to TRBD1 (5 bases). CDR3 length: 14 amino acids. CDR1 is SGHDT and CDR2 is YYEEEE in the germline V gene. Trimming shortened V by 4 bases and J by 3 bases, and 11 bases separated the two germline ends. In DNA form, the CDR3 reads TGTGCCAGCAGCCACCAGGGTTATGGAAACACCATATATTTT. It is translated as CASSHQGYGNTIYF.

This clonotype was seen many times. The CDR3 reads CASSTGQLYGYTF. The CDR3 DNA sequence: TGTGCCAGCAGCACGGGACAGCTCTATGGCTACACCTTC. The chain uses TRBV28 and TRBJ1-2; TRBD1 agrees at 7 bases. Germline trimming cut 6 bases from V and 4 bases from J; bases unmatched to any gene: 5. Germline lookup yields CDR1 MDHEN and CDR2 SYDVKM. There are 13 residues in the CDR3.

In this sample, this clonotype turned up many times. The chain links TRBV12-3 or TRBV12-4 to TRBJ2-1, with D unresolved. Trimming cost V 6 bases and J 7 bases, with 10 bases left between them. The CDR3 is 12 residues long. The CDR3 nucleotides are TGTGCCAGCAGCATGACAAGAAATGAGCAGTTCTTC. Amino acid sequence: CASSMTRNEQFF.

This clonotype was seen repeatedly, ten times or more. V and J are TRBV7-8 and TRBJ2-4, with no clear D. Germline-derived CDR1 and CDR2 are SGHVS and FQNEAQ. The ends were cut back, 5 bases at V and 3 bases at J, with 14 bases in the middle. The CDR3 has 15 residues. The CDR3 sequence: CASSGGKWGKNIQYF. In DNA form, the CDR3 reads TGTGCCAGCAGCGGTGGAAAGTGGGGCAAAAACATTCAGTACTTC. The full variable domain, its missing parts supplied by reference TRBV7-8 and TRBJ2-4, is GAGVSQSPRYKVAKRGQDVALRCDPISGHVSLFWYQQALGQGPEFLTYFQNEAQLDKSGLPSDRFFAERPEGSVSTLKIQRTQQEDSAVYLCASSGGKWGKNIQYFGAGTRLSVL.

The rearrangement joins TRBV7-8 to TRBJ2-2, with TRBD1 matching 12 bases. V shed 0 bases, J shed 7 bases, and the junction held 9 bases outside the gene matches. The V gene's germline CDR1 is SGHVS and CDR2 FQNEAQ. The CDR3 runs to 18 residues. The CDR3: CASSLARPGQGANGELFF. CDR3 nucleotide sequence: TGTGCCAGCAGCTTAGCGCGACCGGGACAGGGGGCAAACGGGGAGCTGTTTTTT.

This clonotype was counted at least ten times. The chain's CDR3 is CSARAWGSGGYTF. The DNA of the CDR3 is TGCAGTGCTAGAGCCTGGGGATCCGGAGGCTACACCTTC. The chain has TRBV20-1 and TRBJ1-2; D gene unclear. V gave up 1 base and J gave up 8 bases, with 14 bases separating them. Germline CDR1 is DFQATT and CDR2 is SNEGSKA (reference sequence). The CDR3 length is 13 residues.

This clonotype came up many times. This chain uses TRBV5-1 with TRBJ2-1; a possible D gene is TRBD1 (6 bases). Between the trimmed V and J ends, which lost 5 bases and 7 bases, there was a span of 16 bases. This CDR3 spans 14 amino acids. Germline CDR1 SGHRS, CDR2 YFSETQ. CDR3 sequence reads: CASRLGGLGNEQFF. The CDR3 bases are TGCGCCAGCAGATTAGGGGGATTAGGGAATGAGCAGTTCTTC.

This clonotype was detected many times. The chain's CDR3 is CASSQAGRGWGYTF. CDR3 nucleotides: TGCGCCAGCAGCCAAGCCGGCCGGGGGTGGGGCTACACCTTC. The V and J genes are TRBV4-3 and TRBJ1-2; possibly TRBD1 for D (5 bases). Germline CDR1 reads LGHNA; CDR2 reads YSLEER. CDR3 size: 14 residues. Trimming stripped 1 base from V and 8 bases from J, with 14 bases between.

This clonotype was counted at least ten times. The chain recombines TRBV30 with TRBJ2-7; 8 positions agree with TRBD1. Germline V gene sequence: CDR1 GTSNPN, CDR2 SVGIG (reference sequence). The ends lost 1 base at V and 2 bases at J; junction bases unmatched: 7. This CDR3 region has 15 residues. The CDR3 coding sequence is TGTGCCTGGAGTGGGCGACAGGGGTCCGCCTACGAGCAGTACTTC. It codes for CAWSGRQGSAYEQYF.

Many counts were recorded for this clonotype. The CDR3 loop reads CASSMGLAGPFGDTQYF. The CDR3 nucleotides read TGCGCCAGCAGCATGGGACTAGCGGGACCATTCGGAGATACGCAGTATTTT. The rearrangement links TRBV5-1 to TRBJ2-3, with TRBD2 matching 13 bases. The CDR3 sequence is 17 residues long. Germline V gene sequence: CDR1 SGHRS, CDR2 YFSETQ. The J segment lost 5 bases and the V segment lost 4 bases, leaving 10 bases of the junction unmatched.

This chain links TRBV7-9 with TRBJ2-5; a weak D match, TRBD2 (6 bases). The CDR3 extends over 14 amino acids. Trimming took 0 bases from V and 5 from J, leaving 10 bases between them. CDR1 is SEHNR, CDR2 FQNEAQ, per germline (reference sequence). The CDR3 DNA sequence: TGTGCCAGCAGCTTAGCCGTAGGAGGGGAGACCCAGTACTTC. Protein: CASSLAVGGETQYF. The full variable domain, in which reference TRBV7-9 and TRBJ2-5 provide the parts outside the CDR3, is DTGVSQNPRHKITKRGQNVTFRCDPISEHNRLYWYRQTLGQGPEFLTYFQNEAQLEKSRLLSDRFSAERPKGSFSTLEIQRTEQGDSAMYLCASSLAVGGETQYFGPGTRLLVL.

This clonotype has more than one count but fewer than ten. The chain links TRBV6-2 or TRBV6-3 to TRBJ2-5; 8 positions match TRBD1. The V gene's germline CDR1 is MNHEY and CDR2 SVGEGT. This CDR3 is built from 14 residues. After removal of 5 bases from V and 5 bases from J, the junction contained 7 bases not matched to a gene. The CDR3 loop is CASSKRQGQETQYF. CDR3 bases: TGTGCCAGCAGTAAAAGACAGGGGCAGGAGACCCAGTACTTC.

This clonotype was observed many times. CDR3 loop: CASSITDRENTEAFF. In DNA form, the CDR3 reads TGTGCCAGCAGCATAACCGACAGGGAAAACACTGAAGCTTTCTTT. The genes are TRBV5-6 and TRBJ1-1, with 7 bases matching TRBD1. J gave up 2 bases and V 4 bases, and 8 bases lay outside the gene matches. The CDR3 extends over 15 amino acids. The germline V gene has CDR1 SGHDT and CDR2 YYEEEE.

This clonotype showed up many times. The chain's CDR3 is CSASTPRGRSSYEQYF. DNA of the CDR3: TGCAGTGCTAGTACACCTCGGGGCAGGAGCTCCTACGAGCAGTACTTC. V is TRBV20-1 and J is TRBJ2-7, with D possibly called TRBD1 or TRBD2 (5 bases each). From germline, CDR1 is DFQATT and CDR2 SNEGSKA (reference sequence). The germline V and J ends were trimmed by 3 bases and 0 bases, with 18 bases remaining between them. The CDR3 extends over 16 amino acids.

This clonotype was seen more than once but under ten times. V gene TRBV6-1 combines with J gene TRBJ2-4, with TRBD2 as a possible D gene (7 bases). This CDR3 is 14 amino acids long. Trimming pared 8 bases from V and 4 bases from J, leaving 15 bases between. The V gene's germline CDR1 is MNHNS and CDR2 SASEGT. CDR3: CASAPGGRKNIQYF. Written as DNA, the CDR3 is TGTGCCAGCGCCCCCGGGGGGCGGAAAAACATTCAGTACTTC.

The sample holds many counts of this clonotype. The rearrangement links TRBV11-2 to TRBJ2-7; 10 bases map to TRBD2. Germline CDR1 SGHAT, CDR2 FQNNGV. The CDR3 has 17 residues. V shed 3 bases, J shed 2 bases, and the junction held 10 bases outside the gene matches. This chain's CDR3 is CASSLSRLAGVTYEQYF. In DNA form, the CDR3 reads TGTGCCAGCAGCTTGTCCCGGCTAGCGGGAGTTACCTACGAGCAGTACTTC.

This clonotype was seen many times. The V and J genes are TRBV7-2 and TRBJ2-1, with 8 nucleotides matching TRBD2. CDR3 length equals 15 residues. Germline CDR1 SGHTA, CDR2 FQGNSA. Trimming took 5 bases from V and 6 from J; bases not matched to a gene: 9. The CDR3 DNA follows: TGTGCCAGCAGCGCCCCCTCCGGGGGGGCCAATGAGCAGTTCTTC. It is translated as CASSAPSGGANEQFF. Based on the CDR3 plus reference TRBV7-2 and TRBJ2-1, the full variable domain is GAGVSQSPSNKVTEKGKDVELRCDPISGHTALYWYRQSLGQGLEFLIYFQGNSAPDKSGLPSDRFSAERTGGSVSTLTIQRTQQEDSAVYLCASSAPSGGANEQFFGPGTRLTVL.

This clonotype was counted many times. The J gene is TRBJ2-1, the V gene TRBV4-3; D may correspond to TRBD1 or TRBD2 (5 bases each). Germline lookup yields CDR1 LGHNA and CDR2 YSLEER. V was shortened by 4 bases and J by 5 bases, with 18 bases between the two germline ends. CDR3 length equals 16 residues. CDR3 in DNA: TGCGCCAGCAGCCCCCGAGAACGGGGCTGGAACAATGAGCAGTTCTTC. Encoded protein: CASSPRERGWNNEQFF.

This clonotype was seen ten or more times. The CDR3, as DNA: TGTGCCAGCAGTTACTTATATTCCTACGAGCAGTACTTC. Translating it yields CASSYLYSYEQYF. The rearrangement uses TRBV6-2 or TRBV6-3 and TRBJ2-7; D is undetermined. The CDR3 loop spans 13 amino acids. Trimming removed 1 base from V and 1 base from J, with 5 bases in between. Germline loops: CDR1 MNHEY, CDR2 SVGEGT.

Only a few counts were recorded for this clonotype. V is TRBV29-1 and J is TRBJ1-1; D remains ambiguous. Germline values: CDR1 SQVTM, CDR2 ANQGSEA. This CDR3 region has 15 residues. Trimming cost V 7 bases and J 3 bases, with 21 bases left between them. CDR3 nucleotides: TGCAGCGCCGAGGCCTGGGGAAGGAGGGACACTGAAGCTTTCTTT. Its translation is CSAEAWGRRDTEAFF.

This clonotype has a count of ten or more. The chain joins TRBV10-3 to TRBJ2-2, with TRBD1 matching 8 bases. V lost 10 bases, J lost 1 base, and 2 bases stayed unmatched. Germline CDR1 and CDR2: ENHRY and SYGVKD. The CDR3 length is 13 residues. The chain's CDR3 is CASGTGNTGELFF. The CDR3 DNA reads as TGTGCCAGCGGGACAGGGAACACCGGGGAGCTGTTTTTT.

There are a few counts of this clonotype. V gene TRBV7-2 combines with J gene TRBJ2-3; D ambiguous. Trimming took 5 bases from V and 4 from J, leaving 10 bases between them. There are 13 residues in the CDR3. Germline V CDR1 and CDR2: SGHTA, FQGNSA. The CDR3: CASSLQSPDTQYF. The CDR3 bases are TGTGCCAGCAGCCTACAATCACCAGATACGCAGTATTTT.

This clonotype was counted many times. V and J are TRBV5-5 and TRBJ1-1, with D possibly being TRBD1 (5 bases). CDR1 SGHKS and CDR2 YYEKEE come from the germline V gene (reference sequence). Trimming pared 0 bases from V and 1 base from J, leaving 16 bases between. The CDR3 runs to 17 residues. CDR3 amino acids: CASSLDLFGGRNTEAFF. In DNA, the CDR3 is TGTGCCAGCAGCTTGGATTTGTTTGGGGGACGGAACACTGAAGCTTTCTTT.

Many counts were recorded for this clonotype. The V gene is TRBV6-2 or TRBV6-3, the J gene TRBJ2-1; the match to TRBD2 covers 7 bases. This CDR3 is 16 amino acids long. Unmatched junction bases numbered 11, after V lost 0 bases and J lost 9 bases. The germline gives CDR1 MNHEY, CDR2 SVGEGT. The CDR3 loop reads CASSYSRLAATREQFF. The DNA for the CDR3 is TGTGCCAGCAGTTACTCGAGGCTAGCGGCTACCCGTGAGCAGTTCTTC.